This T cell receptor (beta chain) was captured in a study of molecular identifiers for immune sequencing clone quantification. TCRdb passed the PCR reads through MiXCR, listing each CDR3 protein once. The sample gives about 640,000 distinct CDR3 sequences, just under 20% of which show up once; roughly 0.85% is in the top ten. This clonotype was recorded only once. With a much larger clone just one base away, this may be a read error. The source of this sequence is a human donor in good health. Some libraries in this study had Jurkat cell RNA spiked in. The sample consisted of naive CD8+ T cells from blood, with Jurkat cell RNA spiked in. Subset: FACS-sorted CD8+CD4-CCR7+CD45RA+ naive T cells.

CDR3 in DNA: TGTGCCAGCAGTTATGACGGGGGTCACGAGCAGTACTTC. The encoded protein is CASSYDGGHEQYF. The chain recombines TRBV6-2 or TRBV6-3 with TRBJ2-7, with a weak D call TRBD2 (6 bases). The CDR3 loop spans 13 amino acids. The germline CDR1 and CDR2 sequences are MNHEY and SVGEGT. With 3 bases removed from V and 5 bases from J, the gap between germline ends came to 11 bases.